One and the same sample provided the 22 T cell receptor beta chains below, sequenced in a study of T cell repertoires in ileal Crohn's disease. Specified time point: neoterminal ileum biopsy at postoperative endoscopy, about 6 months after surgery. Clones were sequenced by immunoSEQ multiplex PCR, and TCRdb holds only the in-frame ones, with some missing. The sample lists over 10,000 clones, just under 80% occurring once. Sequencing was carried out using ileal tissue. The receptors derive from an adult with Crohn's disease.

The chain links TRBV19 to TRBJ1-5; the match to TRBD1 covers 8 bases. V shed 7 bases and J 6 bases; nucleotides not matched to a gene: 5. The CDR3 runs to 13 residues. Germline CDR1 and CDR2: LNHDA and SQIVND (reference sequence). CDR3 region: CASKDREVQPQHF. The CDR3 DNA is TGTGCCAGTAAGGACAGGGAGGTTCAGCCCCAGCATTTT.

The rearrangement links TRBV4-2 to TRBJ1-1; D not certain. This CDR3 contains 16 residues. The germline V and J ends were trimmed by 8 bases and 6 bases, with 25 bases remaining between them. The germline V gene encodes CDR1 LGHNA and CDR2 YNFKEQ. CDR3 DNA sequence: TGTGCCAGCTCCACGGGAAAGGAGGGCGGATTCGCTGAAGCTTTCTTT. As protein: CASSTGKEGGFAEAFF.

The chain uses TRBV18 and TRBJ2-7; 9 bases are a match to TRBD1. The CDR3 loop spans 14 amino acids. Germline values: CDR1 KGHSH, CDR2 LQKENI. V lost 6 bases, J lost 5 bases, and 8 bases stayed unmatched. CDR3 in amino acids: CASSGGQGTHEQYF. DNA for the CDR3: TGTGCCAGCTCTGGAGGACAGGGGACCCACGAGCAGTACTTC.

The genes are TRBV19 and TRBJ1-1; 8 bases fit TRBD1. The CDR3 consists of 14 residues. CDR1 LNHDA and CDR2 SQIVND come from the germline V gene (reference sequence). V lost 7 bases to trimming and J lost 3 bases; unmatched junction nucleotides: 7. CDR3 in amino acids: CASTADRAYTEAFF. The CDR3 coding sequence is TGTGCCAGTACCGCGGACAGGGCGTACACTGAAGCTTTCTTT.

Points on this clone: One junction end does not reproduce the germline sequence, and a read error may be involved. The V call is TRBV18, the J call TRBJ1-5; 7 bases are shared with TRBD1. This CDR3 is 18 amino acids long. Germline V CDR1 and CDR2: KGHSH, LQKENI. The CDR3 reads CASSPESTGNPSTQPQHF. The CDR3 nucleotides are TGTGCCAGCTCACCTGAGTCGACAGGGAACCCCAGCACTCAGCCCCAGCATTTT.

This clone was picked up a small number of times. The J gene is TRBJ1-2, the V gene TRBV25-1; TRBD1 agrees at 7 bases. V lost 2 bases to trimming and J lost 1 base; unmatched junction nucleotides: 7. The CDR3 has 16 residues. Germline assignment: CDR1 MGHDK and CDR2 SYGVNS. The CDR3 sequence is CASSERKGADNYGYTF. CDR3 DNA sequence: TGTGCCAGCAGTGAAAGGAAGGGGGCAGATAACTATGGCTACACCTTC.

This clone was recorded only once. The chain recombines TRBV6-5 with TRBJ2-5; D gene ambiguous. This CDR3 comprises 11 residues. The V and J ends lost 4 bases and 8 bases respectively, with 8 bases between them. CDR1 and CDR2 from the germline V gene are MNHEY and SVGAGI. CDR3 region: CASSSVSTQYF. The CDR3 bases are TGTGCCAGCAGTTCCGTTAGCACCCAGTACTTC.

The chain employs TRBV6-5 and TRBJ2-7; TRBD2 agrees at 8 bases. The CDR3 is 15 residues long. V lost 3 bases, J lost 6 bases, and 10 bases stayed unmatched. Germline assignment: CDR1 MNHEY and CDR2 SVGAGI. This CDR3 is CASSYSKSTSAEQYF. CDR3 nucleotide sequence: TGTGCCAGCAGTTATTCTAAATCGACTAGCGCCGAGCAGTACTTC.

This chain links TRBV21-1 with TRBJ2-7; the D call of TRBD1 is as the table states it, not checked on the DNA. TRBV21-1 is classified as a pseudogene. The CDR3 runs 12 residues. The CDR3 here is CASSLTPHEQYF. The CDR3 coding sequence is TGTGCCAGCAGCCTGACACCCCACGAGCAGTACTTC.

This clone was seen only once. CDR3 bases: TGTGCCATCAGTGAAAGGGGGACGTTTGAAGCACCCCTCCACTTT. Translation: CAISERGTFEAPLHF. The chain combines TRBV10-3 with TRBJ1-6; TRBD1 might be the D (6 bases). The CDR3 sequence is 15 residues long. CDR1 is ENHRY and CDR2 is SYGVKD in the germline V gene. Between the trimmed V and J ends, which lost 3 bases and 11 bases, there was a span of 17 bases.

The chain is built from TRBV9 and TRBJ1-2; the D gene is possibly TRBD1 (6 bases). This CDR3 is built from 14 residues. V lost 7 bases to trimming and J lost 4 bases, with 17 bases between them. Germline-derived CDR1 and CDR2 are SGDLS and YYNGEE. CDR3 protein: CASSAGEGIYGYTF. Here the CDR3 DNA reads TGTGCCAGCTCAGCAGGGGAGGGGATCTATGGCTACACCTTC. Drawing the rest from reference TRBV9 and TRBJ1-2, the complete variable domain is DSGVTQTPKHLITATGQRVTLRCSPRSGDLSVYWYQQSLDQGLQFLIQYYNGEERAKGNILERFSAQQFPDLHSELNLSSLELGDSALYFCASSAGEGIYGYTFGSGTRLTVV.

This clone was found a few times. V is TRBV29-1 and J is TRBJ2-7, with TRBD2 as a possible D gene (5 bases). The CDR3 runs 14 residues. The germline gives CDR1 SQVTM, CDR2 ANQGSEA. Deletions cut 7 bases from V and 7 bases from J, with 23 bases between. The chain's CDR3 is CSADPGGSRDEQYF. Here the CDR3 DNA reads TGCAGCGCCGACCCTGGTGGGTCTCGGGATGAGCAGTACTTC.

The chain is built from TRBV10-1 and TRBJ2-3; 11 nucleotides match TRBD2. J was trimmed by 2 bases and V by 6 bases; bases with no gene match: 7. This CDR3 region has 16 residues. Germline V gene sequence: CDR1 WNHNN, CDR2 SYGVQD (reference sequence). For the CDR3, the DNA is TGCGCCAGCAGCAGTCTAGCGGGGGGCAACACAGATACGCAGTATTTT. Residues: CASSSLAGGNTDTQYF.

The V gene is TRBV7-3, the J gene TRBJ1-5; the D gene is possibly TRBD1 (5 bases). The CDR3 has 15 amino acids. Trimming removed 1 base at V and 6 bases at J, with 13 bases between. Germline-derived CDR1 and CDR2 are SGHTA and FQGTGA. CDR3 sequence: CASSLNSQRGQPQHF. The CDR3 DNA reads TGTGCCAGCAGCTTAAACTCTCAAAGGGGTCAGCCCCAGCATTTT.

The rearrangement links TRBV11-2 to TRBJ1-6, with D perhaps matching TRBD1 (5 bases). This CDR3 is built from 14 residues. V was shortened by 1 base and J by 9 bases, with 10 bases between the two germline ends. Per the germline V gene, CDR1 is SGHAT and CDR2 is FQNNGV. CDR3 region: CASSLGQGSSPLHF. CDR3 coding DNA: TGTGCCAGCAGCTTAGGTCAGGGTAGTTCACCCCTCCACTTT.

This clone was observed once. The genes are TRBV10-1 and TRBJ2-5; 9 bases match TRBD1. Germline V gene data show CDR1 as WNHNN and CDR2 as SYGVQD (reference sequence). The CDR3 is made up of 17 amino acids. The J segment lost 5 bases and the V segment lost 0 bases, leaving 10 bases of the junction unmatched. CDR3 sequence (DNA): TGCGCCAGCAGTGAGTCGAGGGCCGGGACAGGGACCGAGACCCAGTACTTC. This encodes CASSESRAGTGTETQYF.

This chain links TRBV5-3 with TRBJ2-7; 8 bases agree with TRBD2. TRBV5-3 is reported as an ORF; its role is uncertain. The CDR3 runs 18 residues. J was trimmed by 0 bases and V by 4 bases; bases with no gene match: 15. CDR3 nucleotide sequence: TGTGCCAGAAGCGCAAGCGGGGGAGCCTCGTTAAGCTCCTACGAGCAGTACTTC. It is translated as CARSASGGASLSSYEQYF.

Within the sample, this clone is medium-sized. CDR3 bases: TGTGCCAGCAGCACTACGACGGGAATGAACACTGAAGCTTTCTTT. Protein: CASSTTTGMNTEAFF. The chain joins TRBV7-9 to TRBJ1-1; D is unclear. The V gene lost 5 bases and the J gene lost 0 bases, with 13 bases spanning the gap. The CDR3 length is 15 residues. The V gene's germline CDR1 is SEHNR and CDR2 FQNEAQ (reference sequence). Full variable domain (remainder filled in from reference TRBV7-9 and TRBJ1-1): DTGVSQNPRHKITKRGQNVTFRCDPISEHNRLYWYRQTLGQGPEFLTYFQNEAQLEKSRLLSDRFSAERPKGSFSTLEIQRTEQGDSAMYLCASSTTTGMNTEAFFGQGTRLTVV.

This clone is deemed medium-sized. The CDR3 DNA is TGTGCCACATTGACAGTTACTACGAACACCGGGGAGCTGTTTTTT. It specifies CATLTVTTNTGELFF. The V and J genes are TRBV21-1 and TRBJ2-2; whether TRBD1, the table's D call, matches the DNA was not checked. TRBV21-1 is assigned pseudogene status. The CDR3 loop spans 15 amino acids.

The chain couples TRBV5-6 to TRBJ1-3; the D gene is possibly TRBD1 (5 bases). The V end was cut by 2 bases, the J end by 1 base, with 13 bases between. The CDR3 runs to 16 residues. Germline assignment: CDR1 SGHDT and CDR2 YYEEEE. DNA of the CDR3: TGTGCCAGCAGCTTATTCCCAGGGAATTCTGGAAACACCATATATTTT. Translation: CASSLFPGNSGNTIYF.

This clone was detected once. The chain uses TRBV9 and TRBJ2-2; D may be TRBD2 (7 bases). Germline CDR1 is SGDLS and CDR2 is YYNGEE. The CDR3 extends over 13 amino acids. Trimming took 3 bases from V and 12 from J, leaving 15 bases between them. The CDR3 DNA reads TGTGCCAGCAGCGAGGGGGGGGGACGGAAGCTGTTTTTT. Translating it yields CASSEGGGRKLFF.

This sequence joins TRBV6-1 and TRBJ1-1; the D gene is possibly TRBD1 (6 bases). The V end lost 6 bases, the J end lost 3 bases, and 11 bases lay between the germline ends. The CDR3 totals 13 residues. Germline CDR1 is MNHNS and CDR2 is SASEGT. DNA of the CDR3: TGTGCCAGCAGGGATACAGGGCACACTGAAGCTTTCTTT. The encoded protein is CASRDTGHTEAFF.